This T cell receptor beta chain was captured in a study of T-cell memory formation after mild COVID-19 (dated by TCRdb to the early 2020s). Regarding the study in general: TCR sequence clusters from the two donors were found to be largely donor specific. In a couple of donors, T-cell clones that expanded and contracted after mild COVID-19 were tracked by sequencing TCRalpha and TCRbeta repertoires over time. Two young, previously healthy adult volunteers, one female and one male, were included in the cohort. Paper-wide results and their limitations: Some responding clones were found in pre-infection memory, which suggests that pre-existing cross-reactive memory T cells took part in the SARS-CoV-2 response. Whether the second-wave clones peaking on day 37 were SARS-CoV-2 specific was not confirmed. Only a couple of mild cases were covered by the study, and larger cohorts that include severe cases with pre-infection samples were considered necessary. Contracting CD4+ clones were found mainly in CM and EM memory subsets, while CD8+ clones were enriched in EMRA. From day 15 to 85, contracting clones showed balanced CD4/CD8 phenotypes, whereas a second wave of clones that expanded from day 15 to 37 leaned towards CD4+.

Sequences WSHSY (CDR1) and SAAADI (CDR2) are obtained from the germline V gene. From the cysteine up to the phenylalanine, the CDR3 has a length of 13 residues. Only CDR3 DNA remains: 39 bases, in frame from the first base. Deletion took 3 bases off V and 7 bases off J, with a span of 10 bases between the germline ends. Ficoll-Paque density gradient centrifugation was the method used to isolate PBMCs. The reads were generated on an Illumina NovaSeq 6000. Using 5'RACE with constant-segment primers, TCRalpha and TCRbeta cDNA libraries were constructed, with sample barcodes and unique molecular identifiers added in the process. RNA was extracted from every sample with Trizol reagent. Amplification of the libraries took two PCR steps, and the second step added a second sample barcode plus Illumina TruSeq adapters. Sequencing of the libraries was done on an Illumina NovaSeq, producing 2 x 150 bp paired-end reads. In the authors' own workflow: Demultiplexing of reads and collapsing into UMI-guided consensus sequences were performed with migec v1.2.7. With mixcr v2.1.11, UMI consensuses were aligned to TRA and TRB V and J templates and assembled into clonotypes. Expanded or contracted clonotypes were those called significant by both edgeR and NoisET, with noise models trained on biological replicates. For edgeR calls, the cutoffs were a false discovery rate-adjusted p below 0.01 and a log2 fold-change threshold of 1. PCA with hierarchical clustering of max-normalized trajectories of the 1000 most abundant clonotypes was used as exploratory dynamics analysis. Separately sequenced CD4+ and CD8+ repertoires were used to assign the CD4 or CD8 phenotype of responding clones. TCRdb reworked the public reads: Q25 trimming with fastp, MiXCR clone assembly, productive beta chains retained. Rows merge per CDR3 protein into single entries with the most common DNA and genes. Here the V and J calls rest on TCRdb's processing, not on the authors' analysis. The sample profile shows some 120,000 distinct CDR3 sequences; 15% to 20% of them were found once. Approximately 4.7% of the sample rests with the top ten.

There are many counts of this clonotype. The specificity of this receptor is unknown. One base away there is no much larger clone; base qualities are not given. Material: PBMCs or a T cell subset sorted from them (not recorded which). This clonotype originated in a man aged 18 to 30 who had mild COVID-19 (a few samples of this study predate the infection). The sample titles of this study are shuffled in the database, so cell type and time point are left out; the donor was told from shared clones. This receptor chain uses TRBV10-2 and TRBJ2-4, with the D gene not clear enough to name. In nucleotide form, the sequence is TGCGCCAGCAGTGAACACTCGCTGAACATTCAGTACTTC. Its protein product is CASSEHSLNIQYF.